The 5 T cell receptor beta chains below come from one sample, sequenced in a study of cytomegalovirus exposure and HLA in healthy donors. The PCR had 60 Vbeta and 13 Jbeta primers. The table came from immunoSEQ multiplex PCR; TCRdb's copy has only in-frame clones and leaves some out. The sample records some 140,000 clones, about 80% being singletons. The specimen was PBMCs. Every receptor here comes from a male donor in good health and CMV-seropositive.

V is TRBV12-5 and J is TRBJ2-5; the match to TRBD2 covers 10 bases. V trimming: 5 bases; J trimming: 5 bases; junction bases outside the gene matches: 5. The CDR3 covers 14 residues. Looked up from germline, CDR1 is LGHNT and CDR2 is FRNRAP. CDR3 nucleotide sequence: TGTGCTAGTGGTCCCTCTAGCGGGGGTGAGACCCAGTACTTC. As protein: CASGPSSGGETQYF.

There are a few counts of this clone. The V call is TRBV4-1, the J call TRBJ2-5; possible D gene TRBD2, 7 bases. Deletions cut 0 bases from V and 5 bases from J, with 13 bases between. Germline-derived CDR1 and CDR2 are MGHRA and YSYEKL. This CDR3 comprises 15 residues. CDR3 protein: CASSQDWGGWETQYF. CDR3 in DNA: TGCGCCAGCAGCCAAGATTGGGGGGGCTGGGAGACCCAGTACTTC.

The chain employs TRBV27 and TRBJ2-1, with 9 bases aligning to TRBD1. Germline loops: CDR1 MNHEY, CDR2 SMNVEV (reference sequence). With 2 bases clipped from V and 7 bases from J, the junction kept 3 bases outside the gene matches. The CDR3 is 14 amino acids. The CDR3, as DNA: TGTGCCAGCAGTTTACGGGACAGGGCAAATGAGCAGTTCTTC. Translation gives CASSLRDRANEQFF.

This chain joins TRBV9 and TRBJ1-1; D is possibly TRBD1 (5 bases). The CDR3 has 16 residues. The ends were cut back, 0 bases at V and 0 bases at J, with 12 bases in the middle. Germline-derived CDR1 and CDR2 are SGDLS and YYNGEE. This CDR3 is CASSVEVGAMNTEAFF. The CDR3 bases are TGTGCCAGCAGCGTAGAAGTTGGGGCTATGAACACTGAAGCTTTCTTT. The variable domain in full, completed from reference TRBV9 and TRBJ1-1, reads DSGVTQTPKHLITATGQRVTLRCSPRSGDLSVYWYQQSLDQGLQFLIQYYNGEERAKGNILERFSAQQFPDLHSELNLSSLELGDSALYFCASSVEVGAMNTEAFFGQGTRLTVV.

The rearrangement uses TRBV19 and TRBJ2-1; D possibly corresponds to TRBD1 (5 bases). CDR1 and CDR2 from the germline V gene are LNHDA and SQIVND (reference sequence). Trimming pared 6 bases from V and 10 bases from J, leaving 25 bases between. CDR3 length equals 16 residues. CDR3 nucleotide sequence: TGTGCCAGTAGGCGGACGAGAGACAGATTAAATGGGGAGCAGTTCTTC. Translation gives CASRRTRDRLNGEQFF.